These 10 T cell receptor beta chains share one sample of origin, sequenced in a study of T cell clonality in common variable immunodeficiency. Study findings and constraints: Common variable immunodeficiency TCR beta sequences reportedly had fewer deletions and N-nucleotide insertions.

Sequencing was performed with immunoSEQ multiplex PCR; in TCRdb, only in-frame clones are kept and a portion is missing. The sample yields about 34,000 clones, without any singletons. These TCRs are of unknown antigen specificity. Sequenced input: peripheral blood mononuclear cells. These receptors were obtained from a human donor with common variable immunodeficiency.

This clone has a count of ten or more. The read falls 3 residues short of the CDR3 end, and the missing part is taken from the germline J gene. The genes are TRBV6-2 or TRBV6-3 and TRBJ1-1; maybe TRBD1 (5 bases). The CDR3 has 13 amino acids. Germline V lookup: CDR1 MNHEY, CDR2 SVGEGT. The part of the CDR3 DNA that was read is TGTGCCAGCAGTCAACGACTCCAGGGTAGA. Protein sequence: CASSQRLQGR. The entire CDR3 reads CASSQRLQGRAFF.

This clone was observed many times. The missing CDR3 end, 3 residues past where the read stops, is filled in from the germline J gene. The chain couples TRBV6-1 to TRBJ1-6; possibly TRBD1 for D (6 bases). The CDR3 length is 15 residues. Trimming took off 1 base at V and 6 bases at J, with 10 bases between the two ends. CDR1 and CDR2 from the germline V gene are MNHNS and SASEGT. The sequenced part of the CDR3 DNA is TGTGCCAGCAGTGAAGTAGGACAGACTAATTCACCC. Its protein product is CASSEVGQTNSP. Given in full, the CDR3 is CASSEVGQTNSPLHF.

Relative to its sample, this clone is medium-sized. The read terminates 3 residues before the CDR3 end, so the remaining end is supplied by the germline J gene. This sequence joins TRBV20-1 and TRBJ2-5; TRBD2 agrees at 12 bases. J gave up 5 bases and V 2 bases, and 0 bases lay outside the gene matches. This CDR3 region has 13 residues. Germline values: CDR1 DFQATT, CDR2 SNEGSKA (reference sequence). Incomplete CDR3 DNA: TGCAGTGCTAGAACTAGCGGGAGGGAGACC. Protein product: CSARTSGRET. The whole CDR3 protein is CSARTSGRETQYF.

This clone was detected only a few times. The CDR3 end lies 3 residues beyond the end of the read and is filled in from the germline J gene. The J gene is TRBJ2-1, the V gene TRBV20-1; 7 positions agree with TRBD2. The CDR3 totals 15 residues. Germline CDR1 is DFQATT and CDR2 is SNEGSKA (reference sequence). The V gene end was trimmed by 3 bases and the J gene end by 7 bases; junction bases not matched to a gene: 12. The DNA read from the CDR3 is TGCAGTGCTAGGCAGGCGTCTAGCGGACGGAATGAG. It is translated as CSARQASSGRNE. The full CDR3 sequence reads CSARQASSGRNEQFF.

There are many counts of this clone. The read ends 3 residues before the CDR3 terminus; that terminus is restored from the germline J gene. This chain joins TRBV14 and TRBJ2-2; TRBD1 matches at 8 bases. Trimming took 1 base from V and 7 from J; bases not matched to a gene: 11. Germline V lookup: CDR1 SGHDN, CDR2 FVKESK. The CDR3 has 17 amino acids. Incomplete CDR3 DNA: TGTGCCAGCAGCCAAGGGGGCACAGGGGGAAGAGGCGGGGAG. Translating gives CASSQGGTGGRGGE. The complete CDR3 sequence is CASSQGGTGGRGGELFF.

This clone was seen ten or more times. The CDR3 region is CASSHGLAGLNIQYF. CDR3 DNA, as far as it was read: TGTGCCAGCAGTCATGGACTAGCGGGCCTAAACATT. The gene calls are TRBV13 and TRBJ2-4; 11 positions agree with TRBD2. Sequencing ends 3 residues short of the CDR3 end; the germline J gene provides the rest. J was trimmed by 6 bases and V by 6 bases; bases with no gene match: 7. The CDR3 is 15 amino acids. In germline, CDR1 is PRHDT, CDR2 FYEKMQ (reference sequence).

There are many counts of this clone. The read ends 3 residues shy of where the CDR3 ends; the end is completed using the germline J gene. This chain links TRBV24-1 with TRBJ2-3, with D possibly matching TRBD1 (5 bases). The CDR3 covers 13 residues. Germline V gene lookup returns CDR1 KGHDR and CDR2 SFDVKD. V was pared by 6 bases and J by 0 bases, with 6 bases between. Here the CDR3 reads CATSQGSTDTQYF. Partial CDR3 DNA: TGTGCCACCAGTCAGGGAAGCACAGATACG.

The CDR3 spells CASIPSGANVLTF. CDR3 DNA, as far as it was read: TGTGCCAGTATCCCCTCCGGGGCCAACGTC. This chain connects TRBV19 to TRBJ2-6; D remains unclear. The read terminates 3 residues before the CDR3 end, so the remaining end is supplied by the germline J gene. V lost 7 bases and J lost 4, with 8 bases in between. The CDR3 has 13 amino acids. In germline, CDR1 is LNHDA, CDR2 SQIVND (reference sequence).

This clone is medium-sized within its sample. The CDR3 goes on 3 residues after the read ends, and that part is filled in from the germline J gene. This chain uses TRBV20-1 with TRBJ2-1; D might be TRBD2 (5 bases). With 5 bases removed from V and 5 bases from J, the gap between germline ends came to 7 bases. Germline CDR1 reads DFQATT; CDR2 reads SNEGSKA (reference sequence). CDR3 length: 11 amino acids. CDR3 sequence reads: CSARSDNEQFF. Incomplete CDR3 DNA: TGCAGTGCTCGTAGCGACAATGAG.

This clone has just a few counts. The read ends 3 residues early relative to the CDR3; the germline J gene fills the gap. The chain combines TRBV7-9 with TRBJ2-5, with a weak D call TRBD2 (6 bases). This CDR3 contains 14 residues. V lost 1 base, J lost 4 bases, and 10 bases lay in between. The germline V gene encodes CDR1 SEHNR and CDR2 FQNEAQ (reference sequence). Incomplete CDR3 DNA: TGTGCCAGCAGCTTAGGTGGACTAATAGAGACC. This encodes CASSLGGLIET. The whole CDR3 protein reads CASSLGGLIETQYF.